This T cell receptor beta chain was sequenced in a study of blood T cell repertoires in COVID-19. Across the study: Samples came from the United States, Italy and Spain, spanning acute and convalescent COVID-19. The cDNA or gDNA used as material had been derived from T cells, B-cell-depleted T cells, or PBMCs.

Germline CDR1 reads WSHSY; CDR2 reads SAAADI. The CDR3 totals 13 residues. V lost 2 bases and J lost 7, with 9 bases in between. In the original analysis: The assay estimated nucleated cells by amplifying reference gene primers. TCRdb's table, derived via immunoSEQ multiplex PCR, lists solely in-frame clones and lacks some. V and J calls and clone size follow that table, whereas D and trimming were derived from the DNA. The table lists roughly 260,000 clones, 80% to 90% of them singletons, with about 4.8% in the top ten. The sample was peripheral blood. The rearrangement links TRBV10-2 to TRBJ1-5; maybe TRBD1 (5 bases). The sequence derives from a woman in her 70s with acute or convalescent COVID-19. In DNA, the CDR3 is TGCGCCAGCAGTGAGGGGACTAGGCAGCCCCAGCATTTT. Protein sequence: CASSEGTRQPQHF.